The rows below give T cell receptor beta chains drawn from one sample of a study of glioma-infiltrating T cells after dendritic cell vaccination. Data came from immunoSEQ multiplex PCR; TCRdb stores just in-frame clones and leaves some out. The sample holds fewer than 65,000 clones, about 88% seen once. The sequencing here drew on blood, taken after dendritic cell vaccination. These receptor sequences come from a human donor with glioblastoma. Each CDR3 is given with its conserved first and last residue. Each record gives: D gene, V gene, clone size, J gene, CDR3 protein, CDR3 DNA. The D gene is left open where the match is weak. Size is stated for part of the rows, as once, few or many counts, or as a class when the clone is expanded.

d_call: -
v_call: TRBV5-1
clone_size: once
j_call: TRBJ2-7
cdr3_aa: CASSLRRDTNYEQYF
cdr3_nt: TGCGCCAGCAGCTTGCGACGGGACACCAACTACGAGCAGTACTTC

d_call: -
v_call: TRBV11-2
clone_size: -
j_call: TRBJ2-3
cdr3_aa: CASSPATDTQYF
cdr3_nt: TGTGCCAGCAGCCCCGCGACAGATACGCAGTATTTT

d_call: -
v_call: TRBV4-3
clone_size: -
j_call: TRBJ1-3
cdr3_aa: CASSQPRGSGNTIYF
cdr3_nt: TGCGCCAGCAGCCAACCTAGGGGCTCTGGAAACACCATATATTTT

d_call: -
v_call: TRBV5-1
clone_size: -
j_call: TRBJ2-3
cdr3_aa: CASSLGVGADSHRDTDTQYF
cdr3_nt: TGCGCCAGCAGCTTGGGGGTAGGGGCTGACTCCCATCGAGACACAGATACGCAGTATTTT

d_call: -
v_call: TRBV28
clone_size: -
j_call: TRBJ1-1
cdr3_aa: CASRRKDLSEAFF
cdr3_nt: TGTGCCAGCAGGAGAAAAGACTTGTCTGAAGCTTTCTTT

d_call: TRBD1
v_call: TRBV7-9
clone_size: -
j_call: TRBJ1-1
cdr3_aa: CASSLPRQGGDRNTEAFF
cdr3_nt: TGTGCCAGCAGCTTACCACGGCAGGGGGGCGATCGGAACACTGAAGCTTTCTTT

d_call: TRBD2
v_call: TRBV5-4
clone_size: once
j_call: TRBJ2-1
cdr3_aa: CASSFLIAGGGSYNEQFF
cdr3_nt: TGTGCCAGCAGCTTCTTAATAGCGGGAGGAGGCTCCTACAATGAGCAGTTCTTC

d_call: -
v_call: TRBV15
clone_size: -
j_call: TRBJ2-5
cdr3_aa: CATSREGAVQETQYF
cdr3_nt: TGTGCCACCAGCAGAGAGGGGGCTGTTCAAGAGACCCAGTACTTC

d_call: TRBD2
v_call: TRBV2
clone_size: -
j_call: TRBJ2-2
cdr3_aa: CASNPGLANTGELFF
cdr3_nt: TGTGCCAGCAACCCGGGACTAGCGAACACCGGGGAGCTGTTTTTT

d_call: -
v_call: TRBV11-3
clone_size: -
j_call: TRBJ2-3
cdr3_aa: CASSVGSADTQYF
cdr3_nt: TGTGCCAGCAGCGTCGGAAGCGCAGATACGCAGTATTTT

d_call: -
v_call: TRBV28
clone_size: -
j_call: TRBJ2-5
cdr3_aa: CASRRGQSQETQYF
cdr3_nt: TGTGCCAGCAGGCGCGGACAGAGCCAAGAGACCCAGTACTTC

d_call: TRBD1
v_call: TRBV5-1
clone_size: -
j_call: TRBJ1-1
cdr3_aa: CASSSSTGGVSGTEAFF
cdr3_nt: TGCGCCAGCAGCTCATCGACAGGGGGCGTTTCGGGCACTGAAGCTTTCTTT

d_call: -
v_call: TRBV10-3
clone_size: -
j_call: TRBJ2-7
cdr3_aa: CAITETGTYEQYF
cdr3_nt: TGTGCCATCACCGAGACAGGAACCTACGAGCAGTACTTC

d_call: -
v_call: TRBV7-6
clone_size: -
j_call: TRBJ2-5
cdr3_aa: CASSYGWDSQETQYF
cdr3_nt: TGTGCCAGCAGCTACGGATGGGACTCCCAAGAGACCCAGTACTTC

d_call: -
v_call: TRBV6-6
clone_size: -
j_call: TRBJ2-2
cdr3_aa: CASRISQGSGELFF
cdr3_nt: TGTGCCAGCAGAATTTCCCAGGGCAGCGGGGAGCTGTTTTTT

d_call: -
v_call: TRBV19
clone_size: once
j_call: TRBJ2-6
cdr3_aa: CASSKDISGANVLTF
cdr3_nt: TGTGCCAGTAGTAAGGACATCTCTGGGGCCAACGTCCTGACTTTC

d_call: -
v_call: TRBV28
clone_size: few
j_call: TRBJ2-5
cdr3_aa: CASSGDSRRETQYF
cdr3_nt: TGTGCCAGCAGTGGGGACTCGAGGAGGGAGACCCAGTACTTC

d_call: TRBD1
v_call: TRBV5-1
clone_size: once
j_call: TRBJ2-1
cdr3_aa: CASSLAVDRGRYDEQFF
cdr3_nt: TGCGCCAGCAGCTTGGCCGTGGACAGGGGGCGATATGATGAGCAGTTCTTC

d_call: -
v_call: TRBV5-4
clone_size: once
j_call: TRBJ2-1
cdr3_aa: CASSFSLPFGDEQFF
cdr3_nt: TGTGCCAGCAGCTTTTCCCTTCCCTTCGGGGATGAGCAGTTCTTC

d_call: -
v_call: TRBV7-9
clone_size: -
j_call: TRBJ2-7
cdr3_aa: CASSHLAEKRYEQYF
cdr3_nt: TGTGCCAGCAGCCACCTCGCCGAGAAACGATACGAGCAGTACTTC

d_call: -
v_call: TRBV9
clone_size: -
j_call: TRBJ2-7
cdr3_aa: CASSDDQGNYEQYF
cdr3_nt: TGTGCCAGCAGCGACGATCAGGGTAACTACGAGCAGTACTTC

d_call: TRBD2
v_call: TRBV5-1
clone_size: -
j_call: TRBJ2-1
cdr3_aa: CASSSHVAGGMVEQFF
cdr3_nt: TGCGCCAGCAGTTCCCACGTAGCGGGAGGCATGGTTGAGCAGTTCTTC

d_call: TRBD2
v_call: TRBV2
clone_size: -
j_call: TRBJ2-7
cdr3_aa: CASSGRTSSSYEQYF
cdr3_nt: TGTGCCAGCAGTGGCAGGACTAGTTCGTCCTACGAGCAGTACTTC

d_call: TRBD2
v_call: TRBV28
clone_size: -
j_call: TRBJ2-1
cdr3_aa: CASSLYTSGAYNEQFF
cdr3_nt: TGTGCCAGCAGTTTATATACTAGCGGTGCCTACAATGAGCAGTTCTTC

d_call: -
v_call: TRBV28
clone_size: -
j_call: TRBJ2-1
cdr3_aa: CASSSAPGSYNEQFF
cdr3_nt: TGTGCCAGCTCCTCCGCCCCGGGGTCCTACAATGAGCAGTTCTTC

d_call: TRBD2
v_call: TRBV28
clone_size: once
j_call: TRBJ2-7
cdr3_aa: CASSETSGTPYEQYF
cdr3_nt: TGTGCCAGCAGTGAGACTAGCGGGACTCCCTACGAGCAGTACTTC

d_call: -
v_call: TRBV6-6
clone_size: -
j_call: TRBJ2-7
cdr3_aa: CASSRTNGEQYF
cdr3_nt: TGTGCCAGCAGCCGTACTAACGGAGAGCAGTACTTC

d_call: -
v_call: TRBV5-4
clone_size: few
j_call: TRBJ1-1
cdr3_aa: CASSSVNTEAFF
cdr3_nt: TGTGCCAGCAGCTCCGTAAACACTGAAGCTTTCTTT

d_call: -
v_call: TRBV7-2
clone_size: -
j_call: TRBJ2-7
cdr3_aa: CASSLRGARGREQYF
cdr3_nt: TGTGCCAGCAGCTTACGGGGCGCCAGGGGCCGTGAGCAGTACTTC

d_call: -
v_call: TRBV28
clone_size: -
j_call: TRBJ1-6
cdr3_aa: CASSFVGSTNSPLHF
cdr3_nt: TGTGCCAGCAGTTTCGTCGGGAGTACGAATTCACCCCTCCACTTT

d_call: TRBD2
v_call: TRBV5-1
clone_size: -
j_call: TRBJ2-3
cdr3_aa: CASSTSGRIDTQYF
cdr3_nt: TGCGCCAGCAGCACTAGCGGGAGGATAGATACGCAGTATTTT

d_call: -
v_call: TRBV4-3
clone_size: -
j_call: TRBJ2-7
cdr3_aa: CASSQGAGAYEQYF
cdr3_nt: TGCGCCAGCAGCCAGGGGGCAGGAGCCTACGAGCAGTACTTC

d_call: TRBD2
v_call: TRBV9
clone_size: -
j_call: TRBJ2-1
cdr3_aa: CASSVVAGGLNEQFF
cdr3_nt: TGTGCCAGCAGCGTAGTAGCGGGAGGGCTTAATGAGCAGTTCTTC

d_call: -
v_call: TRBV19
clone_size: few
j_call: TRBJ1-1
cdr3_aa: CASSDMNTEAFF
cdr3_nt: TGTGCCAGTAGCGACATGAACACTGAAGCTTTCTTT